Presented here are 6 T cell receptor beta chains from one specimen sequenced in a study of cytomegalovirus exposure and HLA in healthy donors. Use of 60 Vbeta and 13 Jbeta primers characterized the PCR. Sequenced by immunoSEQ multiplex PCR; TCRdb stores in-frame clones only, minus some. The table has about 120,000 clones, under 85% seen once; the top ten hold around 3.5%. Sequencing was carried out using PBMCs. Receptor source: a human donor in good health.

The chain couples TRBV9 to TRBJ1-1; D might be TRBD1 (5 bases). The germline CDR1 and CDR2 sequences are SGDLS and YYNGEE. Trimming shortened V by 3 bases and J by 0 bases, and 15 bases separated the two germline ends. The CDR3 has 16 amino acids. The CDR3 sequence is CASSAGGELMNTEAFF. CDR3 nucleotides: TGTGCCAGCAGCGCGGGGGGGGAGTTGATGAACACTGAAGCTTTCTTT.

This clone has just one count. The rearrangement links TRBV7-2 to TRBJ2-7; the D gene is possibly TRBD2 (6 bases). Between the trimmed V and J ends, which lost 2 bases and 5 bases, there was a span of 19 bases. The CDR3 has 16 residues. Germline V gene sequence: CDR1 SGHTA, CDR2 FQGNSA. CDR3 region: CASSLSGLADYNEQYF. The CDR3, as DNA: TGTGCCAGCAGCTTAAGTGGATTAGCGGACTATAACGAGCAGTACTTC.

V is TRBV5-1 and J is TRBJ2-7; 11 bases match TRBD2. This CDR3 has 15 amino acids. Germline V gene lookup returns CDR1 SGHRS and CDR2 YFSETQ. V trimming: 3 bases; J trimming: 3 bases; junction bases outside the gene matches: 5. The CDR3 DNA reads as TGCGCCAGCAGCTATTCCGGGACTAGCGGCTACGAGCAGTACTTC. This encodes CASSYSGTSGYEQYF.

The V and J genes are TRBV27 and TRBJ2-3, with TRBD1 matching 7 bases. Per germline, CDR1 MNHEY and CDR2 SMNVEV (reference sequence). V shed 6 bases and J 2 bases; nucleotides not matched to a gene: 5. This CDR3 comprises 14 residues. The CDR3 sequence: CASSLDRATDTQYF. The CDR3, as DNA: TGTGCCAGCAGCCTAGACAGGGCCACAGATACGCAGTATTTT.

J is TRBJ2-5 and V is TRBV2; 8 bases are shared with TRBD1. In germline, CDR1 is SNHLY, CDR2 FYNNEI. Trimming at V came to 5 bases and at J to 2 bases, leaving 7 bases not matched to a gene. The CDR3 is 15 amino acids. The CDR3 is CASSKQGAQQETQYF. In nucleotides, the CDR3 is TGTGCCAGCAGTAAGCAGGGGGCGCAGCAAGAGACCCAGTACTTC.

J is TRBJ2-2 and V is TRBV2; D gene unclear. V lost 7 bases to trimming and J lost 1 base, with 4 bases between them. The CDR3 is 12 residues long. Germline V lookup: CDR1 SNHLY, CDR2 FYNNEI. The CDR3 reads CASTENTGELFF. Here the CDR3 DNA reads TGTGCCAGCACAGAGAACACCGGGGAGCTGTTTTTT.